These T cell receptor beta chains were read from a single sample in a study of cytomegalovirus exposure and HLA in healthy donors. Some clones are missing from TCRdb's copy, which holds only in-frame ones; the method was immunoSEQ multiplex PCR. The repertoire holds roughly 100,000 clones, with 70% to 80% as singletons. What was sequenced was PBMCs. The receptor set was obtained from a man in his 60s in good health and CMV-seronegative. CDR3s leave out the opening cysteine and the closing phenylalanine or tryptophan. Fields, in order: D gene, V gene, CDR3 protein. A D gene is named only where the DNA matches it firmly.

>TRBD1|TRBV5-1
ASSTRRDRGTDTQY
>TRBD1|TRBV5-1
ASSSASTGTGYGEAF
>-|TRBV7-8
ASSHPGGISSGAYEQY
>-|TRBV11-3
ASSSRYRDTQY
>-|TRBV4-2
ASSPTRLGATQY
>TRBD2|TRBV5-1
ASSLASGAQETQY
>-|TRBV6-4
ASSENERANTEAF
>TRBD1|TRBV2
ASSGTGGTGELF
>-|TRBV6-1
ASSETGYGTGELF
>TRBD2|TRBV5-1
ASSFVAGGPYEQY
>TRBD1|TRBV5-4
ASSSDRVGEQY
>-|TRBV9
ASSLNGDQPQH
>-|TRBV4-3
ASSQEYSNNSPLH
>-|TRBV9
ASSADKTSSYNSPLH
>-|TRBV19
ASSTGFGGEAF
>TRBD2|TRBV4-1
ASSQGSGGHNLQETQY
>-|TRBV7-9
ASSLQGPTEAF
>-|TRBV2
ASSDVFVDTEAF
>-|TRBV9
ASNPEIKAF
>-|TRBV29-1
SAPRGGTNYGYT
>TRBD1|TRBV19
ASGDRSSGNTIY
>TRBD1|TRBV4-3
ASSQAQGVGPQH
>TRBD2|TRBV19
ASKETSGRDTQY
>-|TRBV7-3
ASSLTRGNSPLH
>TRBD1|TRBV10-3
AISRQGDNYGYT
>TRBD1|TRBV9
ASSVDRGLPGELF
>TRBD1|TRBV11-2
ASRTGTGVVETQY
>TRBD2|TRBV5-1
ASSSTGGSTDTQY
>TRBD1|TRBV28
ASSQSFRGWAF
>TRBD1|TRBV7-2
AISTGPNYGYT
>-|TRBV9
ASSVGAGLNTGELF
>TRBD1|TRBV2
ASATGQGGEY
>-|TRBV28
ASSTGSGNTIY
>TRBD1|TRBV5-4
ASSPGQGEF
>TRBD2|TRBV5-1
ASSFRLAGQETQY
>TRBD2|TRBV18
ASSPPVAGGKQF
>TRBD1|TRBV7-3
ASSFEGAVLNEQF
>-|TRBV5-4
ASSRGYYGYT
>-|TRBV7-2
ASSLGSLTGSGANVLT
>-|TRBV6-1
ASSEALGVNGGELF
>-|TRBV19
ASSMNTEAF
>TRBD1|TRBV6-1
ASGGQGWAKNIQY
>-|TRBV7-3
ASSGTVNTEAF
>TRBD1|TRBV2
ASTTGITSYNSPLH
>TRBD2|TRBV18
ASSPGGGADTQY
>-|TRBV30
AWRQANSPLH
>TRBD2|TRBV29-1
SVEFLAGSEQF
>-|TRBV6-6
ASRKGGAHGYT
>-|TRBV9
ASSVYHQRRGEQF